This T cell receptor beta chain appears in the sequencing data of a study of shared clonotypes between healthy human individuals. Study summary: Sampling drew on donors who were a couple of women and a few men aged 18 to 49. Study-level results: Owing to a small donor count, the genetic and exposure-history diversity represented was limited.

About 280 ng DNA, roughly 30,000 T cell genomes, went into unsorted PBMC replicate PCRs. Here immunoSEQ multiplex PCR was the method, and the copy in TCRdb shows in-frame clones only, minus some. The sample includes approximately 440,000 clones, more than 70% of them seen just once. The CDR3 is 16 residues long. After removal of 2 bases from V and 8 bases from J, the junction contained 7 bases not matched to a gene. The germline gives CDR1 LGHNA, CDR2 YSLEER. Worth noting for this clone: Its cognate antigen is unknown.

The chain employs TRBV4-3 and TRBJ2-1, with 12 bases lining up with TRBD2. Sample: PBMCs. This clonotype was obtained from a woman in her 40s in good health. Some clones in this sample may be carry-over from other donors' samples. Here the CDR3 reads CASSQYPTSGSDEQFF. In DNA form, the CDR3 reads TGCGCCAGCAGCCAATATCCGACTAGCGGGAGCGATGAGCAGTTCTTC.